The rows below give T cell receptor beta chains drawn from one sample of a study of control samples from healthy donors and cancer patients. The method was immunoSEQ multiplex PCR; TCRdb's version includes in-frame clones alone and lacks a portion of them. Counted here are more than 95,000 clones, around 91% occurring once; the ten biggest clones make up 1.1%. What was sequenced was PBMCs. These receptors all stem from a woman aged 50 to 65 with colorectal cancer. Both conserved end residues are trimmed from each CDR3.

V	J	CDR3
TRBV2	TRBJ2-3	ASSEVGMGANPDTQY
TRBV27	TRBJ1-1	ASSLGYPGSLNTEAF
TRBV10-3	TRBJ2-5	AISGGYEGETQY
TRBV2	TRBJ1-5	ASRPGGGRGNQPQH
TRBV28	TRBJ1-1	ASKLGGTEAF
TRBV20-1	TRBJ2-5	SARGLGVYGQETQY
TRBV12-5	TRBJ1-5	ASGWNGSFPGISNQPQH
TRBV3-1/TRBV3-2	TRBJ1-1	ASSQRDRATEAF
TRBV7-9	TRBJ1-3	ASGSGNTIY
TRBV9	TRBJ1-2	ASTRLYGYT
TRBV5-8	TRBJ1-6	ASSLRGQGGSYNSPLH
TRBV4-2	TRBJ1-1	ASSPNRGKNTEAF
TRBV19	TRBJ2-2	ASSGGLAGAFGELF
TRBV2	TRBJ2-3	ASSYAGTSGSPDTQY
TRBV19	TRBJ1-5	ASSIAPDRGFLGPQH
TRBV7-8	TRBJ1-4	ASSVTGQHGGKLF
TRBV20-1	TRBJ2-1	SASKTSWMNNEQF
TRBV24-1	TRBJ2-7	ATSDWVERLSYEQY
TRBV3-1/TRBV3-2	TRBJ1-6	ASSQGTGSHNSPLH
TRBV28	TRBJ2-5	ASKDSNGETQY
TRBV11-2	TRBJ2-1	ASSLVSPSGSNEQF
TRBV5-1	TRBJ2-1	ASSLGLAGAWNEQF
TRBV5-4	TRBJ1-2	ASSWTPKTGGGGYT
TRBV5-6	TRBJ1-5	ASSLGPEEGHFH
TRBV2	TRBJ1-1	ASSLTGDWVGDTEAF
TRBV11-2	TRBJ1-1	ASTNNLNTEAF
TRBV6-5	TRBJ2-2	ASNRGREVGELF
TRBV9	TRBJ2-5	ASSARAGPTGWRTQY
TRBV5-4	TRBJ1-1	ASSLPFRGATEAF
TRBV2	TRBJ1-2	ASTRRGYGYT
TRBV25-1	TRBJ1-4	ASSPPGTEKKLF
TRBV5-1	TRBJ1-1	ASSLGTGGAEAF
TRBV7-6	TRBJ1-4	ASSPGVYEKLF
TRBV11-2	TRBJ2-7	ASQLEPGRGTGEQY
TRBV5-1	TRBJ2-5	ASSLWASGGETQY
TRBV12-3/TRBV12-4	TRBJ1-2	ASSLSSYGYT
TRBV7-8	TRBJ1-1	ASSSGHLTEAF
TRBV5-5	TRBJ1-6	ASSGGHGSYNSPLH
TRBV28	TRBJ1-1	ASSTIHTEAF
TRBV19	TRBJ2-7	ASRGTRGSSYEQY
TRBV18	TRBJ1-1	ASSPPGTGRRNTEAF
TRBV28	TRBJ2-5	ASSFAAGQETQY
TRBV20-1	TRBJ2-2	SASGREYTGELF
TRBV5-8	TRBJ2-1	AVGPSGGYNEQF
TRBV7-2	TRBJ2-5	ASSLGGQQETQY
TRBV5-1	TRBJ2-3	ASSSSGGGDTDTQY
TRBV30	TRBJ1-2	AWSVRWGSGPGYT
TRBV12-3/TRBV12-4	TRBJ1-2	ASSPGRNYGYT
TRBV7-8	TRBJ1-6	ASSQSRDNSPLH
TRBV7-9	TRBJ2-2	ASSGPGTGENTGELF
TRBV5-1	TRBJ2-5	ASSLERGSQETQY